This T cell receptor (beta chain) came from a study of blood T cell repertoires in COVID-19. Study background: Material from acute and convalescent COVID-19 was sourced from the United States, Italy and Spain.

V shed 0 bases and J shed 5 bases, with 10 bases lying between them. This CDR3 has 15 residues. The germline V gene has CDR1 LNHNV and CDR2 YYDKDF (reference sequence). Profiled with immunoSEQ multiplex PCR; TCRdb holds only in-frame clones, not every one. The data contain 99,000 or so clones, around 86% of them seen just once; the ten biggest clones take up 15%. This chain connects TRBV15 to TRBJ1-4; D unresolved. The sequencing sample was made of peripheral blood. This TCR came from a man aged 45-60 years with acute or convalescent COVID-19. In nucleotides, the CDR3 is TGTGCCACCAGCAGAGATAGTTCGGGGAATGAAAAACTGTTTTTT. Translating it yields CATSRDSSGNEKLFF. The whole variable domain, remainder taken from reference TRBV15 and TRBJ1-4, is DAMVIQNPRYQVTQFGKPVTLSCSQTLNHNVMYWYQQKSSQAPKLLFHYYDKDFNNEADTPDNFQSRRPNTSFCFLDIRSPGLGDTAMYLCATSRDSSGNEKLFFGSGTQLSVL.